Sequencing of this TCR beta chain was carried out in a study of blood T cell repertoires in COVID-19. As for the study in general: Whether acute or convalescent, the COVID-19 samples came from the United States, Italy and Spain. From T cells, B-cell-depleted T cells, or PBMCs came the material, which was cDNA or gDNA.

V lost 6 bases to trimming and J lost 2 bases; unmatched junction nucleotides: 6. Germline CDR1 and CDR2: SEHNR and FQNEAQ (reference sequence). CDR3 length: 15 residues. Methods used by the authors: The assay estimated nucleated cells by amplifying reference gene primers. TCRdb's copy holds only in-frame clones and misses some; the assay was immunoSEQ multiplex PCR. The V and J calls and clone size come from that table; D and trimming were worked out from the DNA. The table lists 140,000 or so clones, around nine tenths of them singletons, with over 5% in the top ten. The sequence was collected from a human donor in a cohort sampled during active COVID-19. Sequencing was done on a sample of peripheral blood. The rearrangement uses TRBV7-9 and TRBJ2-3, with 9 bases that match TRBD2. The CDR3 nucleotides read TGTGCCAGCAGTTTTACTAGCGGGCACACAGATACGCAGTATTTT. Its protein product is CASSFTSGHTDTQYF.